A single sample gave rise to the 8 T cell receptor beta chains below, sequenced in a study of blood T cell repertoires in COVID-19. The table came from immunoSEQ multiplex PCR; TCRdb's copy has only in-frame clones and leaves some out. The data contain 200,000 to 250,000 clones, approximately 86% of them seen just once; the ten biggest clones take up around 7.3%. Sequences were obtained from peripheral blood. The receptor set was obtained from a woman aged 70-85 years with active or convalescent COVID-19.

This clone was recorded only once. This chain links TRBV25-1 with TRBJ1-5; 8 nucleotides agree with TRBD1. This CDR3 comprises 14 residues. Germline CDR1 and CDR2: MGHDK and SYGVNS. J gave up 6 bases and V 3 bases, and 4 bases lay outside the gene matches. CDR3 DNA sequence: TGTGCCAGCAGTGAGACAGGGGCGGCTCAGCCCCAGCATTTT. Its protein product is CASSETGAAQPQHF.

This clone has a handful of counts. This chain joins TRBV9 and TRBJ1-5, with D perhaps matching TRBD1 (6 bases). Trimming took off 6 bases at V and 2 bases at J, with 9 bases between the two ends. The CDR3 has 13 residues. Per germline, CDR1 SGDLS and CDR2 YYNGEE. The CDR3 bases are TGTGCCAGCAACAGGGAAGGCAATCAGCCCCAGCATTTT. It yields the protein CASNREGNQPQHF.

The CDR3 loop is CASSVLGGGALETQYF. CDR3 in DNA: TGTGCCAGCAGCGTCCTAGGCGGGGGGGCCCTGGAGACCCAGTACTTC. The chain recombines TRBV6-4 with TRBJ2-5; 9 nucleotides align to TRBD2. Germline-derived CDR1 and CDR2 are MRHNA and SNTAGT. V lost 6 bases to trimming and J lost 5 bases; unmatched junction nucleotides: 13. The CDR3 has 16 amino acids.

The chain combines TRBV5-1 with TRBJ2-7; 9 bases are shared with TRBD2. V gave up 2 bases and J gave up 7 bases; unmatched junction bases: 7. The germline V gene encodes CDR1 SGHRS and CDR2 YFSETQ. There are 14 residues in the CDR3. In DNA form, the CDR3 reads TGCGCCAGCAGCTTTGACGTTGGACTAGCGGAGCAGTACTTC. This sequence encodes CASSFDVGLAEQYF.

This chain connects TRBV7-6 to TRBJ1-1; 11 positions match TRBD1. The trim removed 1 base at V and 4 bases at J, leaving 8 bases unmatched. Germline CDR1 SGHVS, CDR2 FNYEAQ. CDR3 length equals 17 residues. The CDR3 nucleotides read TGTGCCAGCAGCTTAGAAGCGACCGGGACAGGGGGCACTGAAGCTTTCTTT. Residues: CASSLEATGTGGTEAFF.

The CDR3 sequence is CASSPVEKNTEAFF. The CDR3 bases are TGTGCCAGCTCACCTGTTGAGAAGAACACTGAAGCTTTCTTT. The chain is built from TRBV18 and TRBJ1-1, with unresolved D. Germline CDR1 reads KGHSH; CDR2 reads LQKENI. The CDR3 runs to 14 residues. Trimming shortened V by 3 bases and J by 1 base, and 9 bases separated the two germline ends.

To note about this clone: This sample also contains other DNA sequences that code for the same CDR3. This chain links TRBV9 with TRBJ2-3, with 9 nucleotides matching TRBD2. There are 14 residues in the CDR3. Germline lookup yields CDR1 SGDLS and CDR2 YYNGEE. Trimming at V came to 4 bases and at J to 1 base, leaving 1 base not matched to a gene. CDR3 loop: CASSLAGGTDTQYF. CDR3 coding DNA: TGTGCCAGCAGCTTAGCGGGGGGCACAGATACGCAGTATTTT.

The rearrangement uses TRBV4-3 and TRBJ2-7, with 9 bases that match TRBD2. V shed 1 base, J shed 4 bases, and the junction held 5 bases outside the gene matches. Germline lookup yields CDR1 LGHNA and CDR2 YSLEER. This CDR3 contains 15 residues. CDR3 sequence: CASSQGGGGVYEQYF. In DNA form, the CDR3 reads TGCGCCAGCAGCCAAGGGGGCGGGGGGGTGTACGAGCAGTACTTC.